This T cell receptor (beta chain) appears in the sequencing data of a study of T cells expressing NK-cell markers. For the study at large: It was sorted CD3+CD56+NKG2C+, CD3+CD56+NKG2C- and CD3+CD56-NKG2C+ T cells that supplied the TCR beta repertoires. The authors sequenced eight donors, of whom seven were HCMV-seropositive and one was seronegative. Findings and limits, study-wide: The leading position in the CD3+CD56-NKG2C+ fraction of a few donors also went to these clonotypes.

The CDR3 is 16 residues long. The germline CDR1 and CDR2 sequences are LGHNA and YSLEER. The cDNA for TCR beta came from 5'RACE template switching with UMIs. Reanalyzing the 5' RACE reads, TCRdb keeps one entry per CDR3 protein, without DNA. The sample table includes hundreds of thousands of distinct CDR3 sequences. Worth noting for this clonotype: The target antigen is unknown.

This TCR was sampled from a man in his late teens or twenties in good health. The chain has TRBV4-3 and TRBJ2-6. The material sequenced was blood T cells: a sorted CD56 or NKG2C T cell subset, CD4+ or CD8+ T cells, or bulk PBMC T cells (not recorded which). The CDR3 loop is CASSQVVNSGANVLTF.